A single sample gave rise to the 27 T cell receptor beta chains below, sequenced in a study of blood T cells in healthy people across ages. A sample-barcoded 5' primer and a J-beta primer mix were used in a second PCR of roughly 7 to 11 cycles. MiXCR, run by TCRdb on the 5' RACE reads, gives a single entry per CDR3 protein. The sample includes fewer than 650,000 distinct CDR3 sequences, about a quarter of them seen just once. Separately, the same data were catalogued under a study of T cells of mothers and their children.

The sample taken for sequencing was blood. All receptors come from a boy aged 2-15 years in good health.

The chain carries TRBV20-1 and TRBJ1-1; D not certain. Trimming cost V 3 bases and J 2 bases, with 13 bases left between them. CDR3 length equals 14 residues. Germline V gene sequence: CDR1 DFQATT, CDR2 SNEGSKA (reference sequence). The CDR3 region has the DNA TGCAGTGCTAGCTCAATGGAGGCAAACACTGAAGCTTTCTTT. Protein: CSASSMEANTEAFF.

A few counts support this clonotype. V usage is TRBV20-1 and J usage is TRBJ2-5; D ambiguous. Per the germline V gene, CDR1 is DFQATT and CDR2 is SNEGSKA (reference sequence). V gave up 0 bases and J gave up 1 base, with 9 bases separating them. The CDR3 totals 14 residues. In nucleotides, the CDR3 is TGCAGTGCTAGAGATCGACGGTTCCAAGAGACCCAGTACTTC. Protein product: CSARDRRFQETQYF.

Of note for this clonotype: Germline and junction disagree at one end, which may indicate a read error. CDR3 nucleotide sequence: TGTGCCAACAGTGACCTGGGGTATGGCTACACCTTC. It codes for CANSDLGYGYTF. The chain uses TRBV2 and TRBJ1-2; D remains ambiguous. Germline V gives CDR1 SNHLY, CDR2 FYNNEI. The CDR3 covers 12 residues.

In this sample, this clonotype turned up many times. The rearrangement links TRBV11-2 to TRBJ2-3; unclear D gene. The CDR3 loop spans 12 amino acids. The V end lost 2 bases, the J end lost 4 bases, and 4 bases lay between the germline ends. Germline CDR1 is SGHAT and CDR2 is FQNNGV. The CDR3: CASSLISDTQYF. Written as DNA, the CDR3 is TGTGCCAGCAGCTTAATTTCAGATACGCAGTATTTT.

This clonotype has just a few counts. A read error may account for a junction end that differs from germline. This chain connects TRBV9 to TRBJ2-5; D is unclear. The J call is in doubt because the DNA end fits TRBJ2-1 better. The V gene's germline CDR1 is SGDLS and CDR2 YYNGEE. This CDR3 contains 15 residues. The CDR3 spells CASGVASRSPNEQFF. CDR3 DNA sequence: TGTGCCAGCGGCGTAGCTTCTAGAAGCCCTAATGAGCAGTTCTTC.

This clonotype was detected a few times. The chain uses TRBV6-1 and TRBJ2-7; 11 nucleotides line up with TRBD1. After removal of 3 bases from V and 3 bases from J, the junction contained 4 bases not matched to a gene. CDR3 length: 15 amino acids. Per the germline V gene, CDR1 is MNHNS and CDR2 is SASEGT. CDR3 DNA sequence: TGTGCCAGCAGTGAGGGACAGGGGGTTAACTACGAGCAGTACTTC. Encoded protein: CASSEGQGVNYEQYF.

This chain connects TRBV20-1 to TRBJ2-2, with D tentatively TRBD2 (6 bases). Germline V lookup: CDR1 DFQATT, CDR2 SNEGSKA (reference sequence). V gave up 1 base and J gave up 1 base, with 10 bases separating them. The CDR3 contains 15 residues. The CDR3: CSARGGTLNTGELFF. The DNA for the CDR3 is TGCAGTGCTAGAGGAGGGACTCTGAACACCGGGGAGCTGTTTTTT.

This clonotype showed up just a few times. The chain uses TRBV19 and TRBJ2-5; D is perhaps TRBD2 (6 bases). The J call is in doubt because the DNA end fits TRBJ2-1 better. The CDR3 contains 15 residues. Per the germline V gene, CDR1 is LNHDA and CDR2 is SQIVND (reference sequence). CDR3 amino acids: CASSGDWRGDNEQFF. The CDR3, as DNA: TGTGCCAGTAGTGGCGACTGGCGGGGTGACAATGAGCAGTTCTTC.

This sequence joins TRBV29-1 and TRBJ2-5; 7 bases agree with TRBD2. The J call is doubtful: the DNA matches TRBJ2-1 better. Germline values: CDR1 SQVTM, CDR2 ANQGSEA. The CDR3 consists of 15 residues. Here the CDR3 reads CSVESWGEGRNEQFF. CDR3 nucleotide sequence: TGCAGCGTTGAAAGTTGGGGGGAGGGCCGCAATGAGCAGTTCTTC.

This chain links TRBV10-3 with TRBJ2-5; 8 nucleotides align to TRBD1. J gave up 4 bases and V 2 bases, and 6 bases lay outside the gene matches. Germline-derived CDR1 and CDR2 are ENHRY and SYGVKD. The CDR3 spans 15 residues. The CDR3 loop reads CAISEVRTGTETQYF. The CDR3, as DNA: TGTGCCATCAGTGAGGTCCGGACAGGGACAGAGACCCAGTACTTC.

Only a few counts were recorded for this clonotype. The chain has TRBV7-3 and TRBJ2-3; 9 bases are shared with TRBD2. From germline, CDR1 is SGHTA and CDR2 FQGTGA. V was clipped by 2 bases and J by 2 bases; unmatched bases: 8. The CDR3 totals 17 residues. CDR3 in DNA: TGTGCCAGCAGCTTAGCTAGCGGGATATCAAACACAGATACGCAGTATTTT. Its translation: CASSLASGISNTDTQYF. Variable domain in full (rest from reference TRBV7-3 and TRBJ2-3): GAGVSQTPSNKVTEKGKYVELRCDPISGHTALYWYRQSLGQGPEFLIYFQGTGAADDSGLPNDRFFAVRPEGSVSTLKIQRTERGDSAVYLCASSLASGISNTDTQYFGPGTRLTVL.

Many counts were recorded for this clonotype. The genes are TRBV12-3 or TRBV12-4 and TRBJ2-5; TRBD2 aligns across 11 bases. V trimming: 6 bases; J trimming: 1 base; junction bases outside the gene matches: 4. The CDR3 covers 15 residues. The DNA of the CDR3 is TGTGCCAGCAGCCGTAGCGGGGGGGCCCAAGAGACCCAGTACTTC. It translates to CASSRSGGAQETQYF.

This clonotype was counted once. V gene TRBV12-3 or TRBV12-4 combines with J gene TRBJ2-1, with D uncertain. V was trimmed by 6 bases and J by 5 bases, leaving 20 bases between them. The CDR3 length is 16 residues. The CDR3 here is CASSPTRVASNNEQFF. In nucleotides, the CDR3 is TGTGCCAGCAGCCCGACTCGGGTCGCGTCCAACAATGAGCAGTTCTTC.

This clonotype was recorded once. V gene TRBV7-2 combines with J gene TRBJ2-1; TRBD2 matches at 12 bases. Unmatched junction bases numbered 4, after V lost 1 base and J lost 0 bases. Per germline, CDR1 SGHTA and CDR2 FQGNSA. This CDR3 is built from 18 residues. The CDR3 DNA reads TGTGCCAGCAGCTTAGGTCTAGCGGGAGGGAGCTCCTACAATGAGCAGTTCTTC. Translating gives CASSLGLAGGSSYNEQFF.

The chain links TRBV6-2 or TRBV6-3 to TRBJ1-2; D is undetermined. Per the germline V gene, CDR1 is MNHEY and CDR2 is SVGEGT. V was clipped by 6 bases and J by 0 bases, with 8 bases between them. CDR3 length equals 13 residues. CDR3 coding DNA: TGTGCCAGCAGGGAGCTTCCTAACTATGGCTACACCTTC. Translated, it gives CASRELPNYGYTF.

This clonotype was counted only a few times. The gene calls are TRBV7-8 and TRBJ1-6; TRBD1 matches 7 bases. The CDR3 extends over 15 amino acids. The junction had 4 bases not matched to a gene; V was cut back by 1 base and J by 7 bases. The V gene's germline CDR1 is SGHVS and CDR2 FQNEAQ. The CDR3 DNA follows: TGTGCCAGCAGCTTAGGGGACAGCTTAAATTCACCCCTCCACTTT. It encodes CASSLGDSLNSPLHF.

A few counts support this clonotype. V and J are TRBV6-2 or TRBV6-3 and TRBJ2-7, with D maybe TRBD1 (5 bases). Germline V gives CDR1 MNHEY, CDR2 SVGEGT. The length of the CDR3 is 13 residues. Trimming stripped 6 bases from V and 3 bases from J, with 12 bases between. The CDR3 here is CASRDTLDYEQYF. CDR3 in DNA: TGTGCCAGCAGGGACACGCTAGACTACGAGCAGTACTTC.

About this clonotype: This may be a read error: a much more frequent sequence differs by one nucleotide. DNA of the CDR3: TGCGCCAGTAACATCGGGGGGTTTCTGAGAGGGGAGCTGTTTTTT. Translating it yields CASNIGGFLRGELFF. The rearrangement links TRBV5-1 to TRBJ2-2; 7 bases align to TRBD2. Germline-derived CDR1 and CDR2 are SGHRS and YFSETQ. Trimming took 8 bases from V and 8 from J; bases not matched to a gene: 15. The CDR3 spans 15 residues.

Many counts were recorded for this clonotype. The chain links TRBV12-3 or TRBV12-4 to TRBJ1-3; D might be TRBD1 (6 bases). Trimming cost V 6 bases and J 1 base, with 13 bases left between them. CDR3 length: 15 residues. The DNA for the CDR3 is TGTGCCAGCAGATTTAGGGGGGAATCTGGAAACACCATATATTTT. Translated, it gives CASRFRGESGNTIYF.

The CDR3 coding sequence is TGTGCCAGCAGCGCCGGGGTCTTTGGGGGGATTGCTTCACCCCTCCACTTT. Encoded protein: CASSAGVFGGIASPLHF. The chain has TRBV7-2 and TRBJ1-6, with D tentatively TRBD1 (5 bases). The germline CDR1 and CDR2 sequences are SGHTA and FQGNSA. The CDR3 is 17 residues long. V shed 5 bases and J shed 9 bases, with 23 bases lying between them. Combining the CDR3 with reference TRBV7-2 and TRBJ1-6 gives the whole variable domain GAGVSQSPSNKVTEKGKDVELRCDPISGHTALYWYRQSLGQGLEFLIYFQGNSAPDKSGLPSDRFSAERTGGSVSTLTIQRTQQEDSAVYLCASSAGVFGGIASPLHFGNGTRLTVT.

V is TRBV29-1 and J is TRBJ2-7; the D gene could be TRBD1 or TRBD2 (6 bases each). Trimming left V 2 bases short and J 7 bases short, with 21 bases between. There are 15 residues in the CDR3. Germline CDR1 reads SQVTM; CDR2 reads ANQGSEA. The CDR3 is CSVEKKRGGLGEQYF. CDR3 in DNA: TGCAGCGTTGAAAAAAAGCGAGGGGGGCTGGGGGAGCAGTACTTC.

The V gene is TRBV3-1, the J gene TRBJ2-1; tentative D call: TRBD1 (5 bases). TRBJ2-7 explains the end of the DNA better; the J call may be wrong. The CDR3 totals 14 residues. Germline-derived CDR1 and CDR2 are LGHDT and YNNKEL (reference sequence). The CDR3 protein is CASSQGPGSGEQYF. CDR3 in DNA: TGTGCCAGCAGCCAAGGGCCAGGGTCCGGCGAGCAGTACTTC.

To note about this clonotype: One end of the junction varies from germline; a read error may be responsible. CDR3 DNA: TGTGCCAGTAGTATAACGGCTGAAGCTTCCTTT. Protein sequence: CASSITAEASF. The chain carries TRBV19 and TRBJ1-1; no clear D gene. CDR1 and CDR2 (germline): LNHDA, SQIVND (reference sequence). This CDR3 has 11 amino acids.

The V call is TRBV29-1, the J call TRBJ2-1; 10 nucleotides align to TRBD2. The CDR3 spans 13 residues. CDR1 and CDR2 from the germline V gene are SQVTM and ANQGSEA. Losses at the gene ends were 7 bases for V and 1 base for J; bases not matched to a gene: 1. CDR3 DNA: TGCAGCGGTAGCGGGAGGTCCTACAATGAGCAGTTCTTC. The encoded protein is CSGSGRSYNEQFF.

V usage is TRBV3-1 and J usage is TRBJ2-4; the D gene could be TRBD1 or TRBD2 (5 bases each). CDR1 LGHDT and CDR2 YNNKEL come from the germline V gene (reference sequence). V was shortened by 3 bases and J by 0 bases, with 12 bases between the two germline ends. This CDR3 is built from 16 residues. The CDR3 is CASSQGERAAKNIQYF. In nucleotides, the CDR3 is TGTGCCAGCAGCCAGGGGGAGAGGGCAGCCAAAAACATTCAGTACTTC.

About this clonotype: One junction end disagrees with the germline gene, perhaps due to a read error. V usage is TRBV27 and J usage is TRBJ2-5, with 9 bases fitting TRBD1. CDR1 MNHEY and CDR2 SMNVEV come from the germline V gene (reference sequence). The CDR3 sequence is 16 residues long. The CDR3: CASSLTTGTGPYEQCF. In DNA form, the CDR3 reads TGTGCCAGCAGTCTAACTACCGGGACAGGGCCCTACGAGCAGTGCTTC.

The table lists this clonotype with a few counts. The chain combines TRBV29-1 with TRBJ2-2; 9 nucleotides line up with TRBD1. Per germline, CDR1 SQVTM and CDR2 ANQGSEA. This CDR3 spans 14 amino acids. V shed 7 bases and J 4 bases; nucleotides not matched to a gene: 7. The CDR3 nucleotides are TGCAGCGGCCTCCCGACAGGGGGCACCGGGGAGCTGTTTTTT. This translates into CSGLPTGGTGELFF.